The 28 T cell receptor beta chains below were found in one sample sequenced in a study of cytomegalovirus exposure and HLA in healthy donors. 13 Jbeta primers and 60 Vbeta primers were used for the PCR. Method: immunoSEQ multiplex PCR; TCRdb's copy keeps in-frame clones and lacks some. The table has over 100,000 clones, about 70% seen once. The source material was PBMCs. All receptors come from a male donor in good health and CMV-seronegative.

V gene TRBV9 combines with J gene TRBJ2-3; D remains unclear. V lost 4 bases and J 1 base, leaving 13 bases between the germline ends. The germline CDR1 and CDR2 sequences are SGDLS and YYNGEE. The CDR3 has 15 amino acids. Here the CDR3 reads CASSSGSVGTDTQYF. CDR3 DNA sequence: TGTGCCAGCAGCTCTGGCAGCGTGGGCACAGATACGCAGTATTTT.

This clone was recorded a few times. The rearrangement uses TRBV28 and TRBJ2-7; D unclear. This CDR3 is 15 amino acids long. Looked up from germline, CDR1 is MDHEN and CDR2 is SYDVKM. The germline V and J ends were trimmed by 2 bases and 6 bases, with 17 bases remaining between them. This CDR3 reads CASSLGPNKALEQYF. CDR3 DNA: TGTGCCAGCAGTTTAGGGCCAAACAAGGCCCTCGAGCAGTACTTC.

The CDR3 region has the DNA TGCAGCGTTTCGACAGGGACCACTGAAGCTTTCTTT. Translated, it gives CSVSTGTTEAFF. The J gene is TRBJ1-1, the V gene TRBV29-1; TRBD1 matches 7 bases. Germline lookup yields CDR1 SQVTM and CDR2 ANQGSEA. CDR3 length: 12 residues. V lost 5 bases to trimming and J lost 4 bases; unmatched junction nucleotides: 4.

The CDR3 region has the DNA TGTGCCAGCAGCGTAGATGCAGGGGGCAGCTATGGCTACACCTTC. Protein product: CASSVDAGGSYGYTF. The chain recombines TRBV9 with TRBJ1-2; 8 bases line up with TRBD1. Germline V CDR1 and CDR2: SGDLS, YYNGEE. With 0 bases clipped from V and 4 bases from J, the junction kept 5 bases outside the gene matches. The CDR3 runs 15 residues. The complete variable domain, with remaining parts taken from reference TRBV9 and TRBJ1-2, reads DSGVTQTPKHLITATGQRVTLRCSPRSGDLSVYWYQQSLDQGLQFLIQYYNGEERAKGNILERFSAQQFPDLHSELNLSSLELGDSALYFCASSVDAGGSYGYTFGSGTRLTVV.

This chain connects TRBV11-1 to TRBJ2-2; D is unresolved. The ends were cut back, 2 bases at V and 1 base at J, with 5 bases in the middle. In germline, CDR1 is SGHAT, CDR2 FQDESV (reference sequence). The CDR3 is 14 amino acids. The CDR3 sequence is CASSLLKNTGELFF. CDR3 DNA: TGTGCCAGCAGCTTACTTAAGAACACCGGGGAGCTGTTTTTT.

Comment on this clone: At one of its ends the junction is not consistent with the germline gene, which may arise from a read error. This chain links TRBV7-9 with TRBJ2-7, with 8 bases matching TRBD1. The CDR3 runs to 14 residues. Germline V gene lookup returns CDR1 SEHNR and CDR2 FQNEAQ (reference sequence). The CDR3 DNA reads TGTTCCAGCAGCTCGGACAGGGCCTTCTACGAGCAGTACTTC. This codes for CSSSSDRAFYEQYF.

This rearrangement joins TRBV28 to TRBJ2-2; the D gene is possibly TRBD1 (5 bases). V lost 2 bases and J 3 bases, leaving 13 bases between the germline ends. Germline V lookup: CDR1 MDHEN, CDR2 SYDVKM. The CDR3 extends over 16 amino acids. The CDR3 spells CASSLSGAVDTGELFF. The CDR3 DNA reads TGTGCCAGCAGTTTAAGTGGGGCCGTTGACACCGGGGAGCTGTTTTTT.

This chain connects TRBV19 to TRBJ1-2; TRBD1 agrees at 7 bases. Germline V gene lookup returns CDR1 LNHDA and CDR2 SQIVND (reference sequence). Germline trimming cut 5 bases from V and 6 bases from J; bases unmatched to any gene: 6. CDR3 length equals 13 residues. CDR3 residues: CASSPDRVDGYTF. CDR3 in DNA: TGTGCCAGTAGTCCCGACAGGGTGGATGGCTACACCTTC.

The chain joins TRBV9 to TRBJ2-3; 15 bases fit TRBD2. V dropped 4 bases and J dropped 1; count of bases not matched to a gene: 7. Germline values: CDR1 SGDLS, CDR2 YYNGEE. This CDR3 is built from 18 residues. Here the CDR3 DNA reads TGTGCCAGCAGCCAGGGACTAGCGGGGGGCCATGGCACAGATACGCAGTATTTT. Encoded protein: CASSQGLAGGHGTDTQYF.

This clone came up once. The gene calls are TRBV28 and TRBJ1-2; 8 bases are shared with TRBD1. The CDR3 contains 13 residues. The germline CDR1 and CDR2 sequences are MDHEN and SYDVKM. V was pared by 6 bases and J by 5 bases, with 5 bases of the junction left unmatched. The DNA of the CDR3 is TGTGCCAGCAGAGGGACAGGAGATTATGGCTACACCTTC. Translating it yields CASRGTGDYGYTF.

Comments on this clone: Its ends do not fully match the called genes, so a read error is possible. The gene calls are TRBV19 and TRBJ1-1; 9 positions match TRBD1. The CDR3 has 14 amino acids. The germline V gene encodes CDR1 LNHDA and CDR2 SQIVND (reference sequence). CDR3 coding DNA: TGTGCCAGTAGCCTTGGACAGGGGAACGCTGAAGCTTTCTTT. It yields the protein CASSLGQGNAEAFF.

CDR3 DNA sequence: TGTGCCAGCAGCGTAGAAGCCTCGTATAATGAGCAGTTCTTC. Protein product: CASSVEASYNEQFF. J is TRBJ2-1 and V is TRBV9, with D unresolved. V was trimmed by 0 bases and J by 7 bases, leaving 11 bases between them. This CDR3 has 14 amino acids. The germline CDR1 and CDR2 sequences are SGDLS and YYNGEE.

The gene calls are TRBV9 and TRBJ2-6; no reliable D call. This CDR3 comprises 15 residues. Germline V gene data show CDR1 as SGDLS and CDR2 as YYNGEE. V dropped 0 bases and J dropped 1 base, with 5 bases sitting between them. CDR3 residues: CASSVDISGANVLTF. For the CDR3, the DNA is TGTGCCAGCAGCGTAGATATATCTGGGGCCAACGTCCTGACTTTC.

V gene TRBV6-5 combines with J gene TRBJ1-2; 10 bases align to TRBD1. V shed 5 bases, J shed 5 bases, and the junction held 8 bases outside the gene matches. CDR1 and CDR2 from the germline V gene are MNHEY and SVGAGI. The CDR3 is made up of 15 amino acids. CDR3 loop: CASSLIGQGEYGYTF. The CDR3 region has the DNA TGTGCCAGCAGTCTTATCGGACAGGGGGAGTATGGCTACACCTTC.

Only a few counts were recorded for this clone. The chain couples TRBV4-2 to TRBJ1-2; D is unresolved. Trimming took off 4 bases at V and 3 bases at J, with 18 bases between the two ends. Germline CDR1 is LGHNA and CDR2 is YNFKEQ. CDR3 length: 16 amino acids. The CDR3 here is CASSPFDSEADYGYTF. DNA for the CDR3: TGTGCCAGCAGCCCCTTCGACTCAGAGGCAGACTATGGCTACACCTTC.

This clone has only one observation. The V gene is TRBV6-6, the J gene TRBJ2-5; TRBD1 is a possible D gene (6 bases). The CDR3 covers 14 residues. Germline loops: CDR1 MNHNY, CDR2 SVGAGI (reference sequence). The V end was cut by 6 bases, the J end by 1 base, with 12 bases between. The chain's CDR3 is CASRRLGAQETQYF. In DNA form, the CDR3 reads TGTGCCAGCAGGAGGTTGGGGGCCCAAGAGACCCAGTACTTC.

The gene calls are TRBV7-6 and TRBJ2-3; 8 bases are a match to TRBD2. Germline CDR1 and CDR2: SGHVS and FNYEAQ. The trim removed 1 base at V and 3 bases at J, leaving 6 bases unmatched. CDR3 length: 16 amino acids. The CDR3 DNA reads TGTGCCAGCAGCTTAGGTAGCGGGGCCGGGACAGATACGCAGTATTTT. Protein sequence: CASSLGSGAGTDTQYF.

The rearrangement uses TRBV10-3 and TRBJ2-5, with TRBD2 matching over 12 bases. V shed 0 bases and J 5 bases; nucleotides not matched to a gene: 4. The germline gives CDR1 ENHRY, CDR2 SYGVKD. The length of the CDR3 is 16 residues. The chain's CDR3 is CAISESRLAGDETQYF. The CDR3 DNA reads TGTGCCATCAGTGAGTCGAGACTAGCGGGAGATGAGACCCAGTACTTC.

V gene TRBV21-1 combines with J gene TRBJ1-1. TRBV21-1 counts as a pseudogene. The CDR3 consists of 14 residues. The CDR3 DNA is TGTGCCAGCAGCAAAGCCTTGGGGGGCACTGAAGCTTTCTTT. Translating gives CASSKALGGTEAFF.

The chain recombines TRBV10-3 with TRBJ1-1; 7 nucleotides align to TRBD1. CDR3 length equals 18 residues. V was clipped by 6 bases and J by 0 bases; unmatched bases: 16. Germline values: CDR1 ENHRY, CDR2 SYGVKD. The CDR3 region has the DNA TGTGCCATCAGCCCAAGGGGGCCAGGGCTCTCCTTGAACACTGAAGCTTTCTTT. Protein product: CAISPRGPGLSLNTEAFF.

The chain combines TRBV6-5 with TRBJ1-2, with 8 nucleotides matching TRBD1. The trim removed 6 bases at V and 0 bases at J, leaving 6 bases unmatched. Germline V CDR1 and CDR2: MNHEY, SVGAGI. The CDR3 has 15 residues. CDR3 in DNA: TGTGCCAGCAGCCCCGACAGGGGATCTAACTATGGCTACACCTTC. This gives the protein CASSPDRGSNYGYTF.

V and J are TRBV7-2 and TRBJ2-6; TRBD1 matches at 9 bases. The CDR3 sequence is 16 residues long. V dropped 5 bases and J dropped 4; count of bases not matched to a gene: 6. CDR1 SGHTA and CDR2 FQGNSA come from the germline V gene. The DNA of the CDR3 is TGTGCCAGCAGCCTCGAACAGGGGGCCGGGGCCAACGTCCTGACTTTC. This encodes CASSLEQGAGANVLTF.

The J gene is TRBJ2-2, the V gene TRBV28; no clear D gene. This CDR3 has 14 amino acids. V lost 7 bases, J lost 7 bases, and 16 bases lay in between. Germline V gives CDR1 MDHEN, CDR2 SYDVKM. The CDR3 sequence: CASKPGPLIGELFF. In nucleotides, the CDR3 is TGTGCCAGCAAGCCGGGTCCTCTCATCGGGGAGCTGTTTTTT. Based on the CDR3 plus reference TRBV28 and TRBJ2-2, the full variable domain is DVKVTQSSRYLVKRTGEKVFLECVQDMDHENMFWYRQDPGLGLRLIYFSYDVKMKEKGDIPEGYSVSREKKERFSLILESASTNQTSMYLCASKPGPLIGELFFGEGSRLTVL.

This rearrangement joins TRBV30 to TRBJ1-5; D possibly corresponds to TRBD1 (6 bases). V lost 1 base and J 3 bases, leaving 10 bases between the germline ends. This CDR3 region has 14 residues. CDR1 is GTSNPN, CDR2 SVGIG, per germline (reference sequence). The CDR3 is CAWSGTGINQPQHF. CDR3 nucleotides: TGTGCCTGGAGTGGTACAGGGATCAATCAGCCCCAGCATTTT.

Worth noting for this clone: Relative to the germline gene, one junction end is altered; a read error may explain this. The rearrangement uses TRBV7-9 and TRBJ2-7, with TRBD1 matching 7 bases. The germline gives CDR1 SEHNR, CDR2 FQNEAQ (reference sequence). This CDR3 has 13 amino acids. In DNA, the CDR3 is TGTTCCAGCAGGATCGGGACAGCCTACGAGCAGTACTTC. This gives the protein CSSRIGTAYEQYF.

Only a few counts were recorded for this clone. This chain uses TRBV10-2 with TRBJ2-3, with TRBD1 matching 8 bases. Per the germline V gene, CDR1 is WSHSY and CDR2 is SAAADI. V dropped 2 bases and J dropped 14; count of bases not matched to a gene: 9. The CDR3 is 13 residues long. CDR3 DNA sequence: TGCGCCAGCAGTGAGACTGGACAGGGACCCTTGTATTTT. This codes for CASSETGQGPLYF.

J is TRBJ1-5 and V is TRBV28; 7 positions agree with TRBD1. V shed 5 bases, J shed 2 bases, and the junction held 9 bases outside the gene matches. CDR1 and CDR2 from the germline V gene are MDHEN and SYDVKM. The CDR3 extends over 16 amino acids. The CDR3 DNA follows: TGTGCCAGCAGTCTCCGACAGGGTAGAGGCAATCAGCCCCAGCATTTT. Translation: CASSLRQGRGNQPQHF.

The chain couples TRBV18 to TRBJ1-2, with 7 bases lining up with TRBD1. The ends lost 3 bases at V and 7 bases at J; junction bases unmatched: 14. This CDR3 spans 16 amino acids. From germline, CDR1 is KGHSH and CDR2 LQKENI. This chain's CDR3 is CASSPKSTGILPGYTF. The CDR3 DNA is TGTGCCAGCTCACCTAAATCGACAGGGATATTGCCTGGCTACACCTTC.